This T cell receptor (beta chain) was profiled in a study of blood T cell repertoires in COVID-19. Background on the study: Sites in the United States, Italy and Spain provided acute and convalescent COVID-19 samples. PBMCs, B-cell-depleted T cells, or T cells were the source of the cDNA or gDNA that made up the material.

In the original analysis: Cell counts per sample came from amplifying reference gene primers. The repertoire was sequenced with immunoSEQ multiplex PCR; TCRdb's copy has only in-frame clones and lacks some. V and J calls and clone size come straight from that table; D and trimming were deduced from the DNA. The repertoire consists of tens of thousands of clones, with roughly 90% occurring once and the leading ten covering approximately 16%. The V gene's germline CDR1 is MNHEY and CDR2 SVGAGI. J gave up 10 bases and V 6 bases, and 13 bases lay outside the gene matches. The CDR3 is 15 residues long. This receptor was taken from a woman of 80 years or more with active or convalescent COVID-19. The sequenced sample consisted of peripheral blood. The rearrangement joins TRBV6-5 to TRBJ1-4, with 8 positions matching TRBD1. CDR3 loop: CASRIPGQAFGKLFF. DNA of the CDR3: TGTGCCAGCAGGATTCCGGGACAGGCCTTTGGAAAACTGTTTTTT.